This T cell receptor (beta chain) was sequenced in a study of T cells in Graves' hyperthyroidism and ophthalmopathy. V was clipped by 1 base and J by 3 bases; unmatched bases: 8. Per germline, CDR1 LGHNA and CDR2 YNFKEQ. The CDR3 loop spans 16 amino acids. From RNA transcripts, TCR beta CDR3 regions were amplified. First-round RT-PCR with HTBI primers amplified the TCR CDR3 region. TCRdb processed the multiplex PCR reads anew with MiXCR; each CDR3 protein has one entry. The sample has 550,000 to 600,000 distinct CDR3 sequences; approximately 15% are singletons. In this sample, this clonotype turned up a few times.

The clonotype originates from a woman under 30 with Graves' ophthalmopathy. Sequencing input: blood. The chain has TRBV4-2 and TRBJ1-2; 7 bases fit TRBD1. In nucleotides, the CDR3 is TGTGCCAGCAGCCAAGTTTTGGCAGGGGGAGACTATGGCTACACCTTC. This translates into CASSQVLAGGDYGYTF.